Below are 26 T cell receptor beta chains sequenced from a single sample in a study of blood T cell repertoires in COVID-19. The assay was immunoSEQ multiplex PCR, and TCRdb's table has in-frame clones only and misses some. The sample records roughly 250,000 clones, approximately 80% being singletons. Sequenced: peripheral blood. The receptor source for this set is a woman aged 70 to 79 with acute or convalescent COVID-19.

The V and J genes are TRBV7-9 and TRBJ1-2; no definite D call. Germline CDR1 and CDR2: SEHNR and FQNEAQ (reference sequence). This CDR3 region has 14 residues. Trimming shortened V by 1 base and J by 4 bases, and 10 bases separated the two germline ends. CDR3 DNA: TGTGCCAGCAGCTTAGATACAGATCTCTATGGCTACACCTTC. This encodes CASSLDTDLYGYTF.

This clone was recorded many times. The same CDR3 is also encoded by other DNA sequences in this sample. The chain joins TRBV19 to TRBJ2-7, with 7 bases aligning to TRBD1. Looked up from germline, CDR1 is LNHDA and CDR2 is SQIVND (reference sequence). V was pared by 3 bases and J by 4 bases, with 3 bases of the junction left unmatched. The CDR3 extends over 13 amino acids. CDR3 sequence: CASSIRRGYEQYF. CDR3 nucleotides: TGTGCCAGTAGTATCCGCAGGGGGTACGAGCAGTACTTC.

This clone was picked up one time. The chain links TRBV5-1 to TRBJ1-2; D is unresolved. V was cut by 0 bases and J by 4 bases, with 13 bases left in between. This CDR3 is built from 15 residues. Germline loops: CDR1 SGHRS, CDR2 YFSETQ. CDR3 DNA: TGCGCCAGCAGCTTGGTCCCAACAGATACCTATGGCTACACCTTC. Translation gives CASSLVPTDTYGYTF.

The V and J genes are TRBV11-3 and TRBJ2-1; 9 nucleotides agree with TRBD2. With V trimmed by 5 bases and J by 4 bases, 15 bases remained unmatched. The CDR3 has 18 amino acids. In germline, CDR1 is SGHNT, CDR2 YENEEA. The CDR3 bases are TGTGCCAGCAGCCCGAGCCGTTGGGGTAGCGGGGGTTACAATGAGCAGTTCTTC. This encodes CASSPSRWGSGGYNEQFF.

This rearrangement joins TRBV19 to TRBJ2-7; 7 bases match TRBD1. The junction had 11 bases not matched to a gene; V was cut back by 7 bases and J by 5 bases. The CDR3 totals 14 residues. The germline gives CDR1 LNHDA, CDR2 SQIVND (reference sequence). As DNA, the CDR3 is TGTGCCAGTACTAACAGGGGCGCGAGGGACGAGCAGTACTTC. Translating it yields CASTNRGARDEQYF.

The CDR3 nucleotides are TGTGCCAGCAGCACAACGCCTCAGGGGGCCCAAGAGACCCAGTACTTC. Translating gives CASSTTPQGAQETQYF. The chain employs TRBV7-2 and TRBJ2-5; 8 bases match TRBD1. CDR1 is SGHTA, CDR2 FQGNSA, per germline. V lost 5 bases and J lost 1; bases outside the gene matches: 9. The CDR3 contains 16 residues.

This rearrangement joins TRBV6-2 or TRBV6-3 to TRBJ1-3; unclear D gene. Germline CDR1 is MNHEY and CDR2 is SVGEGT. This CDR3 region has 15 residues. V was pared by 5 bases and J by 0 bases, with 11 bases between. CDR3 nucleotide sequence: TGTGCCAGCAGTCTCTTGGCAAGCTCTGGAAACACCATATATTTT. This translates into CASSLLASSGNTIYF.

This clone was picked up a small number of times. The CDR3 loop is CASSYGQSNNQPQHF. The CDR3 coding sequence is TGTGCCAGCAGTTATGGACAGTCAAACAATCAGCCCCAGCATTTT. V and J are TRBV6-2 or TRBV6-3 and TRBJ1-5; possible D gene TRBD1, 6 bases. The germline V gene encodes CDR1 MNHEY and CDR2 SVGEGT. Trimming removed 3 bases from V and 3 bases from J, with 12 bases in between. The CDR3 has 15 residues.

V gene TRBV6-4 combines with J gene TRBJ1-3, with D hard to call. Per germline, CDR1 MRHNA and CDR2 SNTAGT. The ends were cut back, 6 bases at V and 0 bases at J, with 12 bases in the middle. This CDR3 has 15 amino acids. The CDR3 spells CASSVDLGSGNTIYF. The CDR3 DNA follows: TGTGCCAGCAGCGTGGACTTAGGCTCTGGAAACACCATATATTTT.

This chain connects TRBV19 to TRBJ1-3; D uncertain. Germline assignment: CDR1 LNHDA and CDR2 SQIVND (reference sequence). The CDR3 length is 12 residues. V was clipped by 3 bases and J by 9 bases, with 9 bases between them. This CDR3 is CASSMNLGTIYF. Written as DNA, the CDR3 is TGTGCCAGTAGTATGAATCTCGGCACCATATATTTT.

The chain combines TRBV11-2 with TRBJ1-1, with D unresolved. The CDR3 loop spans 12 amino acids. V gave up 5 bases and J gave up 7 bases, with 11 bases separating them. From germline, CDR1 is SGHAT and CDR2 FQNNGV. CDR3 loop: CASSPEWSEAFF. Here the CDR3 DNA reads TGTGCCAGCAGCCCCGAATGGAGTGAAGCTTTCTTT.

This chain connects TRBV24-1 to TRBJ2-3, with D maybe TRBD2 (6 bases). The CDR3 runs 14 residues. Germline V lookup: CDR1 KGHDR, CDR2 SFDVKD. Trimming cost V 8 bases and J 4 bases, with 15 bases left between them. CDR3 DNA sequence: TGTGCCACCATGAAGAGGGGAGGCTCAGATACGCAGTATTTT. Protein product: CATMKRGGSDTQYF.

This sequence joins TRBV5-4 and TRBJ1-2; tentative D call: TRBD1 (6 bases). The CDR3 contains 15 residues. Trimming cost V 0 bases and J 2 bases, with 11 bases left between them. CDR1 SGHNT and CDR2 YYREEE come from the germline V gene (reference sequence). CDR3: CASSLGGGSNYGYTF. The CDR3 DNA follows: TGTGCCAGCAGCTTGGGAGGGGGTTCGAACTATGGCTACACCTTC.

This chain joins TRBV3-1 (or the pseudogene TRBV3-2) and TRBJ2-7; a weak D match, TRBD1 (5 bases). V dropped 1 base and J dropped 5 bases, with 9 bases sitting between them. The CDR3 runs 13 residues. CDR1 and CDR2 from the germline V gene are LGHDT and YNNKEL (reference sequence). DNA of the CDR3: TGTGCCAGCAGCCAAGTTGGCAGGGACGAGCAGTACTTC. Protein: CASSQVGRDEQYF.

This chain uses TRBV3-1 (or the pseudogene TRBV3-2) with TRBJ1-3, with 10 bases matching TRBD1. CDR3 size: 20 residues. Looked up from germline, CDR1 is LGHDT and CDR2 is YNNKEL (reference sequence). The V gene end was trimmed by 1 base and the J gene end by 1 base; junction bases not matched to a gene: 13. CDR3 residues: CASSQALGTGAPYSGNTIYF. The CDR3 DNA reads TGTGCCAGCAGCCAAGCCCTAGGGACAGGGGCACCGTATTCTGGAAACACCATATATTTT.

The CDR3: CASSTTGGVQPQHF. The DNA for the CDR3 is TGTGCCAGCAGTACTACAGGGGGCGTTCAGCCCCAGCATTTT. The rearrangement joins TRBV28 to TRBJ1-5; TRBD1 agrees at 9 bases. Trimming cost V 5 bases and J 6 bases; bases outside gene matches: 5. Germline V CDR1 and CDR2: MDHEN, SYDVKM. This CDR3 comprises 14 residues.

This clone has a handful of counts. The chain combines TRBV7-2 with TRBJ1-5, with D possibly being TRBD1 (6 bases). There are 15 residues in the CDR3. Between the trimmed V and J ends, which lost 5 bases and 8 bases, there was a span of 19 bases. Germline V gene lookup returns CDR1 SGHTA and CDR2 FQGNSA. The CDR3 here is CASSRTYRATEPQHF. Here the CDR3 DNA reads TGTGCCAGCAGCCGGACCTACAGGGCGACGGAGCCCCAGCATTTT.

The chain joins TRBV7-8 to TRBJ2-3, with 9 bases lining up with TRBD1. The germline gives CDR1 SGHVS, CDR2 FQNEAQ. The CDR3 covers 15 residues. V was clipped by 5 bases and J by 2 bases; unmatched bases: 5. The CDR3 region is CASSLGQGFTDTQYF. The DNA for the CDR3 is TGTGCCAGCAGCCTCGGACAGGGGTTCACAGATACGCAGTATTTT.

V and J are TRBV5-7 and TRBJ1-2; D gene unclear. TRBV5-7 is flagged as an ORF with uncertain function. With 0 bases removed from V and 7 bases from J, the gap between germline ends came to 13 bases. The CDR3 loop spans 14 amino acids. The CDR3 protein is CASSLDRTPSGYTF. The CDR3 nucleotides are TGTGCCAGCAGCTTGGATAGGACTCCGAGTGGCTACACCTTC.

The chain links TRBV10-1 to TRBJ2-7, with a weak D call TRBD1 (5 bases). The CDR3 is 11 amino acids. Trimming removed 8 bases from V and 3 bases from J, with 8 bases in between. CDR1 is WNHNN, CDR2 SYGVQD, per germline (reference sequence). This chain's CDR3 is CASSTGYEQYF. The CDR3 DNA follows: TGCGCCAGCTCTACAGGCTACGAGCAGTACTTC.

This clone appeared a few times. This chain joins TRBV5-4 and TRBJ2-3, with TRBD2 identical over 8 bases. CDR3 length equals 17 residues. V lost 3 bases, J lost 2 bases, and 11 bases stayed unmatched. Germline CDR1 and CDR2: SGHNT and YYREEE (reference sequence). In nucleotides, the CDR3 is TGTGCCAGCAGCTCGGGTCTAAGGCGGGGGGCCACAGATACGCAGTATTTT. This codes for CASSSGLRRGATDTQYF.

The rearrangement joins TRBV4-1 to TRBJ1-3, with 7 nucleotides matching TRBD1. The CDR3 extends over 17 amino acids. The V and J ends lost 0 bases and 0 bases, in that order; junction bases with no gene match: 5. Per the germline V gene, CDR1 is MGHRA and CDR2 is YSYEKL. The CDR3 DNA follows: TGCGCCAGCAGCCAAGAAGAGACAGGGACCTCTGGAAACACCATATATTTT. Translated: CASSQEETGTSGNTIYF.

The genes are TRBV6-5 and TRBJ2-1; 7 bases are a match to TRBD1. Looked up from germline, CDR1 is MNHEY and CDR2 is SVGAGI. Trimming removed 8 bases from V and 4 bases from J; junction bases left unmatched: 8. This CDR3 is 14 amino acids long. The CDR3 DNA reads TGTGCCAGCCGTCCGGGACAGACATACAATGAGCAGTTCTTC. It yields the protein CASRPGQTYNEQFF.

Details on this clone: Other DNA sequences in this sample translate to the same CDR3. The chain recombines TRBV9 with TRBJ1-2; 8 nucleotides match TRBD1. Losses at the gene ends were 4 bases for V and 2 bases for J; bases not matched to a gene: 4. The CDR3 length is 14 residues. Germline V CDR1 and CDR2: SGDLS, YYNGEE. Written as DNA, the CDR3 is TGTGCCAGCAGCCCAGGACAGGGAAACTATGGCTACACCTTC. It encodes CASSPGQGNYGYTF. The variable domain in full, completed from reference TRBV9 and TRBJ1-2, reads DSGVTQTPKHLITATGQRVTLRCSPRSGDLSVYWYQQSLDQGLQFLIQYYNGEERAKGNILERFSAQQFPDLHSELNLSSLELGDSALYFCASSPGQGNYGYTFGSGTRLTVV.

This chain uses TRBV5-1 with TRBJ1-1; TRBD1 is a possible D gene (5 bases). The germline CDR1 and CDR2 sequences are SGHRS and YFSETQ. The CDR3 has 14 amino acids. Trimming stripped 3 bases from V and 1 base from J, with 10 bases between. Written as DNA, the CDR3 is TGCGCCAGCAGCTGGGACTCGGGGAACACTGAAGCTTTCTTT. The encoded protein is CASSWDSGNTEAFF.

With regard to this clone: The sample holds other DNA sequences that translate to the same CDR3. The rearrangement links TRBV19 to TRBJ2-5; TRBD1 might be the D (6 bases). V lost 4 bases and J 2 bases, leaving 8 bases between the germline ends. The CDR3 covers 13 residues. Germline-derived CDR1 and CDR2 are LNHDA and SQIVND (reference sequence). The CDR3 loop is CASSTGQQETQYF. The DNA of the CDR3 is TGTGCCAGTAGTACCGGACAGCAAGAGACCCAGTACTTC.